Listed below are T cell receptor beta chains from one sample, sequenced in a study of tumor-infiltrating lymphocytes in oesophageal squamous cell carcinoma. Each CDR3 protein is one row after TCRdb ran MiXCR on the PCR reads. The sample consists of under 6,500 distinct CDR3 sequences, over 12% of them appearing once. Sequencing input: normal esophageal tissue next to the tumor. Receptors were obtained from a male donor with esophageal squamous cell carcinoma. The CDR3 runs from the conserved cysteine through the conserved F or W. The order of the fields is clone size, V gene, J gene, D gene, CDR3 protein, CDR3 DNA. The D gene is left open where the match is weak. Size values are once, few and many counts, or a class for expanded clones, and some rows have none.

clone_size: few
v_call: TRBV20-1
j_call: TRBJ2-4
d_call: .
cdr3_aa: CSARDHFRDGTIQYF
cdr3_nt: TGCAGTGCTAGAGATCACTTCCGGGACGGCACTATTCAGTACTTC

clone_size: .
v_call: TRBV18
j_call: TRBJ2-5
d_call: .
cdr3_aa: CASSPPPGTNQETQYF
cdr3_nt: TGTGCCAGCTCACCACCTCCAGGGACAAACCAAGAGACCCAGTACTTC

clone_size: many
v_call: TRBV4-1
j_call: TRBJ2-5
d_call: TRBD2
cdr3_aa: CASSQLPGGGPETQYF
cdr3_nt: TGCGCCAGCAGCCAATTACCGGGAGGAGGGCCGGAGACCCAGTACTTC

clone_size: .
v_call: TRBV2
j_call: TRBJ1-3
d_call: .
cdr3_aa: CASLPQVAGNTIYF
cdr3_nt: TGTGCCAGCCTCCCGCAGGTCGCTGGAAACACCATATATTTT

clone_size: large
v_call: TRBV7-7
j_call: TRBJ2-5
d_call: .
cdr3_aa: CASSLAYGNQETQYF
cdr3_nt: TGTGCTAGCAGCTTAGCGTACGGAAACCAAGAGACCCAGTACTTC

clone_size: many
v_call: TRBV18
j_call: TRBJ1-3
d_call: TRBD1
cdr3_aa: CASSPDRGSGNTIYF
cdr3_nt: TGTGCCAGCTCACCGGACAGGGGCTCTGGAAACACCATATATTTT

clone_size: many
v_call: TRBV5-5
j_call: TRBJ2-7
d_call: .
cdr3_aa: CASSLYGEWQYF
cdr3_nt: TGTGCCAGCAGCTTGTACGGCGAATGGCAGTACTTC

clone_size: .
v_call: TRBV6-1
j_call: TRBJ1-5
d_call: TRBD1
cdr3_aa: CASSARDRGLRQPQHF
cdr3_nt: TGTGCCAGCAGCGCCCGGGACAGGGGGCTTCGGCAGCCCCAGCATTTT

clone_size: medium-sized
v_call: TRBV11-2
j_call: TRBJ2-1
d_call: .
cdr3_aa: CASSLILGNEQFF
cdr3_nt: TGTGCCAGCAGCTTAATACTAGGGAATGAGCAGTTCTTC

clone_size: few
v_call: TRBV19
j_call: TRBJ1-6
d_call: .
cdr3_aa: CASSILRGRRSPLHF
cdr3_nt: TGTGCCAGTAGTATTTTAAGGGGTAGGAGGTCACCCCTCCACTTT

clone_size: many
v_call: TRBV10-1
j_call: TRBJ2-2
d_call: TRBD1
cdr3_aa: CASSDRVFGELFF
cdr3_nt: TGCGCCAGCAGCGACAGGGTTTTCGGGGAGCTGTTTTTT

clone_size: medium-sized
v_call: TRBV24-1
j_call: TRBJ2-1
d_call: TRBD1
cdr3_aa: CATSWGQGSYNEQFF
cdr3_nt: TGTGCCACCAGTTGGGGACAGGGGTCCTACAATGAGCAGTTCTTC

clone_size: many
v_call: TRBV6-6
j_call: TRBJ2-7
d_call: .
cdr3_aa: CASSYSGGDSYEQYF
cdr3_nt: TGTGCCAGCAGTTACTCGGGGGGAGATTCATACGAGCAGTACTTC